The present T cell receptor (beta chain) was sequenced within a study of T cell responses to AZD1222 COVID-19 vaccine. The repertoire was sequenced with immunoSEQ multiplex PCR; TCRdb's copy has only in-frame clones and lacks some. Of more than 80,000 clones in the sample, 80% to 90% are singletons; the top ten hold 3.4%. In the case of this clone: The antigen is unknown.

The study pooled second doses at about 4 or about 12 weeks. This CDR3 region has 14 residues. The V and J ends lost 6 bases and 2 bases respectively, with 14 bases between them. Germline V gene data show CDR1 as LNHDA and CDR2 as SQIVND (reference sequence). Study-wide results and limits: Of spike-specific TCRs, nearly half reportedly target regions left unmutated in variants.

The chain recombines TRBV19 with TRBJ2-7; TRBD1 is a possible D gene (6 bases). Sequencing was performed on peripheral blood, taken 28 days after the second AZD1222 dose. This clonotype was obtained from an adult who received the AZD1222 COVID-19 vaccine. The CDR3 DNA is TGTGCCAGTAGCCAAGTTACAGGGCCCTACGAGCAGTACTTC. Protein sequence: CASSQVTGPYEQYF.